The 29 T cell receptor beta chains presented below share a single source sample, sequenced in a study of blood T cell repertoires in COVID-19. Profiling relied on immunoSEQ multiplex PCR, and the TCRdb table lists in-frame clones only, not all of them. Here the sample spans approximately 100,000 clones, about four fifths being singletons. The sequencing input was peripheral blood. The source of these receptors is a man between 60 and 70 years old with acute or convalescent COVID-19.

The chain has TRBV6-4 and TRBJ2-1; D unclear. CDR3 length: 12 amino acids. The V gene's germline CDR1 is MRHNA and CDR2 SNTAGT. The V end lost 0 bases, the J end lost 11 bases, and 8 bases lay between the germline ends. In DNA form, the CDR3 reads TGTGCCAGCAGTGACTCCCAGGCCCAGCAGTTCTTC. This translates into CASSDSQAQQFF.

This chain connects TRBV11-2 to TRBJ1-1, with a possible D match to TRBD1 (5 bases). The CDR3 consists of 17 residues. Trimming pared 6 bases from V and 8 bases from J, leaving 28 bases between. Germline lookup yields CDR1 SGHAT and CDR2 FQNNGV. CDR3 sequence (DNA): TGTGCCAGCAGTTCAACTAAGGGGAGGGGCAGGGTTCCCGAAGCTTTCTTT. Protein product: CASSSTKGRGRVPEAFF.

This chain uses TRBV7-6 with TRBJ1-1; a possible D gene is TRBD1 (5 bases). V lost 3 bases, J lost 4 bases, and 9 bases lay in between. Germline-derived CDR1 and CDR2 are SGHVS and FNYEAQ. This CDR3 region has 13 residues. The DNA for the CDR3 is TGTGCCAGCAGCTTTGACAGTACCACTGAAGCTTTCTTT. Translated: CASSFDSTTEAFF.

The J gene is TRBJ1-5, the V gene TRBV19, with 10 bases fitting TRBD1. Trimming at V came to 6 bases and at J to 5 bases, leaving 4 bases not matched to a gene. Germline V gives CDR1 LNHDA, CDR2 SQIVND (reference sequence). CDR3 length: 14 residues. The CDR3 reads CASRDRGVYQPQHF. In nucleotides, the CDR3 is TGTGCCAGTAGGGACAGGGGGGTGTATCAGCCCCAGCATTTT. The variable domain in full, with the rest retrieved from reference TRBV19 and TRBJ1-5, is DGGITQSPKYLFRKEGQNVTLSCEQNLNHDAMYWYRQDPGQGLRLIYYSQIVNDFQKGDIAEGYSVSREKKESFPLTVTSAQKNPTAFYLCASRDRGVYQPQHFGDGTRLSIL.

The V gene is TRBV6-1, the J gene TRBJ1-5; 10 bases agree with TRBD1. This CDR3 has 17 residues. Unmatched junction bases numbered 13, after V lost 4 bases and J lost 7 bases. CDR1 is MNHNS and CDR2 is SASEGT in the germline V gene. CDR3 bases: TGTGCCAGCAGTGCCAACCCGGGACAGGGGTTCGGGCAGCCCCAGCATTTT. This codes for CASSANPGQGFGQPQHF.

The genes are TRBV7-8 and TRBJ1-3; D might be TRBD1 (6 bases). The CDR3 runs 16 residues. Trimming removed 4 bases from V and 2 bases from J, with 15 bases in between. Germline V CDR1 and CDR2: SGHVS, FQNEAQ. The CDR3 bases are TGTGCCAGCAGCTCGAACTACAGGGCGGCTGGAAACACCATATATTTT. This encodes CASSSNYRAAGNTIYF.

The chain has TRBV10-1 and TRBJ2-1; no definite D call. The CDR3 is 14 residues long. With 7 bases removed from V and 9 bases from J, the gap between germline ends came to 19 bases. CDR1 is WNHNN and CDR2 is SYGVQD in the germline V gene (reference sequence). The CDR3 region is CASTPRPRYGEQFF. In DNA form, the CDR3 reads TGCGCCAGCACCCCGCGGCCAAGGTATGGTGAGCAGTTCTTC.

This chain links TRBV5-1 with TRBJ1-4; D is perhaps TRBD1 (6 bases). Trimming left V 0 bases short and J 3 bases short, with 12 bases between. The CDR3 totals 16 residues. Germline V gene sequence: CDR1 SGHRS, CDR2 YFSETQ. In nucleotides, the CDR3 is TGCGCCAGCAGCTTGGACCCAGGGGCGGCTAATGAAAAACTGTTTTTT. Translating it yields CASSLDPGAANEKLFF. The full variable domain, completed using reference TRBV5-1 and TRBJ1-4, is KAGVTQTPRYLIKTRGQQVTLSCSPISGHRSVSWYQQTPGQGLQFLFEYFSETQRNKGNFPGRFSGRQFSNSRSEMNVSTLELGDSALYLCASSLDPGAANEKLFFGSGTQLSVL.

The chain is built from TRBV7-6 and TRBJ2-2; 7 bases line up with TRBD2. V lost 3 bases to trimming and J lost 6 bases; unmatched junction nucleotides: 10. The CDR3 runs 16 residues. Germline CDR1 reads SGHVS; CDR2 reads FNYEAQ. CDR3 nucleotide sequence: TGTGCCAGCAGCTTTAGAGCGGGATATCTTCCCGGGGAGCTGTTTTTT. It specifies CASSFRAGYLPGELFF.

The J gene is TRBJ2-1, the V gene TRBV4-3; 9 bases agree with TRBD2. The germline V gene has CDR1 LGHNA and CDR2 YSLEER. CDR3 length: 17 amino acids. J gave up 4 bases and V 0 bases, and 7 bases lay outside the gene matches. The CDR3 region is CASSQDLRLAVYNEQFF. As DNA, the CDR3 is TGCGCCAGCAGCCAAGATCTGAGACTAGCGGTTTACAATGAGCAGTTCTTC.

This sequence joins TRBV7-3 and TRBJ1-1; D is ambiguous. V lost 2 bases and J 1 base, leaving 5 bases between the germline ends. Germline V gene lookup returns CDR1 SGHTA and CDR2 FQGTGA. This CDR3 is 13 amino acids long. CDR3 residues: CASSLYWNTEAFF. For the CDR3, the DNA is TGTGCCAGCAGCTTATACTGGAACACTGAAGCTTTCTTT.

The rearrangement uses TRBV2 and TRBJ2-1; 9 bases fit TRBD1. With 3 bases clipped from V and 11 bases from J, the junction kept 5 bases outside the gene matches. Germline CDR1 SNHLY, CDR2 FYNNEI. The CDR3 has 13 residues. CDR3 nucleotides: TGTGCCAGCAGTGATGGGACAGGGACTCAGCAGTTCTTC. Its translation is CASSDGTGTQQFF.

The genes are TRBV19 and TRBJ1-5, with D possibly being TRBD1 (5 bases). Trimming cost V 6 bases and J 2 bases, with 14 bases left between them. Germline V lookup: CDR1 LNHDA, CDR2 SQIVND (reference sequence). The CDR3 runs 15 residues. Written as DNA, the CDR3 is TGTGCCAGTAGCCCCACAGGTCCGGGCAATCAGCCCCAGCATTTT. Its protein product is CASSPTGPGNQPQHF. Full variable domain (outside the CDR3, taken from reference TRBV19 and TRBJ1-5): DGGITQSPKYLFRKEGQNVTLSCEQNLNHDAMYWYRQDPGQGLRLIYYSQIVNDFQKGDIAEGYSVSREKKESFPLTVTSAQKNPTAFYLCASSPTGPGNQPQHFGDGTRLSIL.

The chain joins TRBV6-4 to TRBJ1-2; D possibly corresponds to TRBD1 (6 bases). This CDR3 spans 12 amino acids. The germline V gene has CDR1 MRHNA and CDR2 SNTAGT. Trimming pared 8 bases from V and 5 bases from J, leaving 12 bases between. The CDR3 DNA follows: TGTGCCAGCGAAGCCGGACAGTATGGCTACACCTTC. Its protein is CASEAGQYGYTF.

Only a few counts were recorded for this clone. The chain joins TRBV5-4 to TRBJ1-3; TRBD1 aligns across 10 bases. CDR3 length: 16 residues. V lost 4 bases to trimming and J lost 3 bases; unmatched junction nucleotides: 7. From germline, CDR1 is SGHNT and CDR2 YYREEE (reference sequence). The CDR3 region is CASSPRQGAGGNTIYF. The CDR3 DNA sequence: TGTGCCAGCAGCCCGCGACAGGGGGCGGGTGGAAACACCATATATTTT.

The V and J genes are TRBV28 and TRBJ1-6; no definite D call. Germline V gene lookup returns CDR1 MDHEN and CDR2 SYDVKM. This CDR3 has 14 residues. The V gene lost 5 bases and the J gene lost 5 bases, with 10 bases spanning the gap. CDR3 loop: CASSLEPDNSPLHF. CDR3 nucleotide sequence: TGTGCCAGCAGTCTCGAACCGGATAATTCACCCCTCCACTTT.

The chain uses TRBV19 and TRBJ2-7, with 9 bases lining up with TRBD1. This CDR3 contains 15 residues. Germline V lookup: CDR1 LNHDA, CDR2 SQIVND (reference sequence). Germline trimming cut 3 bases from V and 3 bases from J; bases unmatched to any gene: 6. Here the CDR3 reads CASSMAGQGFYEQYF. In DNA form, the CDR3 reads TGTGCCAGTAGTATGGCGGGACAGGGTTTCTACGAGCAGTACTTC.

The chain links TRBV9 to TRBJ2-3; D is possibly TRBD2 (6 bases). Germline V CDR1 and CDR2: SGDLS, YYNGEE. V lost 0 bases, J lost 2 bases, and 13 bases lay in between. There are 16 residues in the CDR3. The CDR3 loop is CASSVENSGATDTQYF. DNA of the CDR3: TGTGCCAGCAGCGTAGAGAATAGCGGAGCCACAGATACGCAGTATTTT.

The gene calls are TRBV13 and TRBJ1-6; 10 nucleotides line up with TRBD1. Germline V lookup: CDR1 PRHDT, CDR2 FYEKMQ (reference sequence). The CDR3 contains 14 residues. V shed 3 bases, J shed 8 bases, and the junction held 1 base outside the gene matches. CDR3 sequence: CASSFGQGDSPLHF. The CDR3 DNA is TGTGCCAGCAGCTTCGGACAGGGGGATTCACCCCTCCACTTT.

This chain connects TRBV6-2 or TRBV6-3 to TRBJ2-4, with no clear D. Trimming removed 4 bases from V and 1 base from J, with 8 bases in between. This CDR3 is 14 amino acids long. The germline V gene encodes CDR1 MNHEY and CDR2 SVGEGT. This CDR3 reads CASSFERAKNIQYF. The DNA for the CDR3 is TGTGCCAGCAGTTTCGAACGGGCCAAAAACATTCAGTACTTC.

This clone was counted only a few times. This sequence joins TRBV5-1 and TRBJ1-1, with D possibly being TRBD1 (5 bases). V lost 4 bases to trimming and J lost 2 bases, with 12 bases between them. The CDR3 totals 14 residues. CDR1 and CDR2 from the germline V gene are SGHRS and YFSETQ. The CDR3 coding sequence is TGCGCCAGCAGCGCGGACACTCTTAACACTGAAGCTTTCTTT. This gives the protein CASSADTLNTEAFF.

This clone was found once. Here the CDR3 DNA reads TGTGCCAGCAGCCTAAGTATAGCGCCAGATACGCAGTATTTT. It yields the protein CASSLSIAPDTQYF. The chain employs TRBV5-5 and TRBJ2-3; tentatively, D is TRBD2 (5 bases). V lost 4 bases to trimming and J lost 4 bases, with 13 bases between them. Germline CDR1 reads SGHKS; CDR2 reads YYEKEE (reference sequence). This CDR3 has 14 residues.

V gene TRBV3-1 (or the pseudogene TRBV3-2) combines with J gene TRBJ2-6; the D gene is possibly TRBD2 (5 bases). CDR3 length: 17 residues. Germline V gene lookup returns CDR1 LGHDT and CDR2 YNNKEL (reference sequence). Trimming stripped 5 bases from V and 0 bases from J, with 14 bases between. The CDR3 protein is CASSFRTVSSGANVLTF. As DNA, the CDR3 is TGTGCCAGCAGCTTCCGGACTGTAAGCTCTGGGGCCAACGTCCTGACTTTC.

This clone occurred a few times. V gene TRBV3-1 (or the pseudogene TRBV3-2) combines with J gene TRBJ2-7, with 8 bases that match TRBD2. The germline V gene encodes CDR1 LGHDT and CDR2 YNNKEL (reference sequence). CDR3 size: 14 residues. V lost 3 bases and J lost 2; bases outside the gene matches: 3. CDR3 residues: CASSQRGGPYEQYF. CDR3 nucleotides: TGTGCCAGCAGCCAGCGCGGGGGGCCCTACGAGCAGTACTTC.

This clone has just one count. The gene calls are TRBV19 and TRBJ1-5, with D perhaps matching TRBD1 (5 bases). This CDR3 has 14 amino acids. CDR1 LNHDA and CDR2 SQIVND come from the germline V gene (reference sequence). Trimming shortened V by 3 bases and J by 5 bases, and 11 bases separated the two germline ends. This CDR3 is CASSIRRGDQPQHF. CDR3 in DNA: TGTGCCAGTAGTATTAGACGGGGGGATCAGCCCCAGCATTTT. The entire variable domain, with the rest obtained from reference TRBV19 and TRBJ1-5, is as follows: DGGITQSPKYLFRKEGQNVTLSCEQNLNHDAMYWYRQDPGQGLRLIYYSQIVNDFQKGDIAEGYSVSREKKESFPLTVTSAQKNPTAFYLCASSIRRGDQPQHFGDGTRLSIL.

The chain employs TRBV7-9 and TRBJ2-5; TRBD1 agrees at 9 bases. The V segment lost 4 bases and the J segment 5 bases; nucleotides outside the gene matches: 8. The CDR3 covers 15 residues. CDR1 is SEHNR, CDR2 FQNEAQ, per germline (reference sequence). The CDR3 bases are TGTGCCAGCAGCTCCGGGACAGGGAATTGGGAGACCCAGTACTTC. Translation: CASSSGTGNWETQYF.

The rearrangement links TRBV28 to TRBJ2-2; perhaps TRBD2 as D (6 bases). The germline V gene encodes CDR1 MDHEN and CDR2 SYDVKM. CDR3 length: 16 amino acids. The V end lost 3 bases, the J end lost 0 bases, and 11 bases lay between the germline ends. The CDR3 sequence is CASSFAGRANTGELFF. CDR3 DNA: TGTGCCAGCAGTTTCGCGGGGAGAGCGAACACCGGGGAGCTGTTTTTT. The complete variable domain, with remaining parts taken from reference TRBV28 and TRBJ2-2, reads DVKVTQSSRYLVKRTGEKVFLECVQDMDHENMFWYRQDPGLGLRLIYFSYDVKMKEKGDIPEGYSVSREKKERFSLILESASTNQTSMYLCASSFAGRANTGELFFGEGSRLTVL.

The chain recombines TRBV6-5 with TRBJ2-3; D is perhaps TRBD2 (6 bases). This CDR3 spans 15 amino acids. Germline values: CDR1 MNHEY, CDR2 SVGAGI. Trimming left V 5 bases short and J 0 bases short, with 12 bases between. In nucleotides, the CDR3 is TGTGCCAGCAGTCGCTCCGGGACTAGCACAGATACGCAGTATTTT. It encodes CASSRSGTSTDTQYF.

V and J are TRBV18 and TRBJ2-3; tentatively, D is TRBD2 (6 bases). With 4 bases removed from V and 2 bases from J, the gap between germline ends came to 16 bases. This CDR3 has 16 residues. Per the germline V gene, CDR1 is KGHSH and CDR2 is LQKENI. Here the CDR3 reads CASSLDPGLLTDTQYF. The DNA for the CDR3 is TGTGCCAGCTCACTCGACCCGGGACTTCTCACAGATACGCAGTATTTT.